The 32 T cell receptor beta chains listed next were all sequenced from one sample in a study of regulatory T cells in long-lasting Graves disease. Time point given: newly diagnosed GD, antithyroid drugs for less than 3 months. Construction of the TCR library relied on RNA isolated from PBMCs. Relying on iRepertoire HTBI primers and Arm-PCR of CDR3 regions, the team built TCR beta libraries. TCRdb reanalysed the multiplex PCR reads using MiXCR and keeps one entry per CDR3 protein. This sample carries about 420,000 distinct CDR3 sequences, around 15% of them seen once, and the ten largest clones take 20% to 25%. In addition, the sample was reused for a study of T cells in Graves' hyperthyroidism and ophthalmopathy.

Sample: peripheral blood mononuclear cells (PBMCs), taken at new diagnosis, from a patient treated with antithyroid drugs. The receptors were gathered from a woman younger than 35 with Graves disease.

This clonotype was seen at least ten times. CDR3 sequence reads: CASSHEGLAGTQFF. CDR3 sequence (DNA): TGTGCCAGCAGCCACGAAGGACTAGCGGGAACGCAGTTCTTC. The chain has TRBV3-1 and TRBJ2-1; TRBD2 matches 12 bases. The V and J ends lost 3 bases and 12 bases, in that order; junction bases with no gene match: 6. Germline V gene lookup returns CDR1 LGHDT and CDR2 YNNKEL (reference sequence). The CDR3 runs to 14 residues.

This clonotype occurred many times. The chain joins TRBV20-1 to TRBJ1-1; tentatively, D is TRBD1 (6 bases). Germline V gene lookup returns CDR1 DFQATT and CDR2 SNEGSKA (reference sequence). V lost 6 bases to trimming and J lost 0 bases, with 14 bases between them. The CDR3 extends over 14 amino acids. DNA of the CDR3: TGCAGTGCCGGGGACACGAGGATGAACACTGAAGCTTTCTTT. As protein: CSAGDTRMNTEAFF.

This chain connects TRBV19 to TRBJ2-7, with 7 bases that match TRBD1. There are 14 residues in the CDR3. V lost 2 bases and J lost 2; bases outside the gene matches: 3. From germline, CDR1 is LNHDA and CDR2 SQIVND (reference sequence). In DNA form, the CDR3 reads TGTGCCAGTAGTATAACAGGGGAACCCTACGAGCAGTACTTC. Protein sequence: CASSITGEPYEQYF.

This CDR3 is CASRGTSVADTQYF. The CDR3 region has the DNA TGTGCCAGCCGAGGGACTAGCGTGGCAGATACGCAGTATTTT. V gene TRBV11-1 combines with J gene TRBJ2-3; the match to TRBD2 covers 10 bases. CDR3 length equals 14 residues. The ends lost 8 bases at V and 4 bases at J; junction bases unmatched: 6. Looked up from germline, CDR1 is SGHAT and CDR2 is FQDESV (reference sequence).

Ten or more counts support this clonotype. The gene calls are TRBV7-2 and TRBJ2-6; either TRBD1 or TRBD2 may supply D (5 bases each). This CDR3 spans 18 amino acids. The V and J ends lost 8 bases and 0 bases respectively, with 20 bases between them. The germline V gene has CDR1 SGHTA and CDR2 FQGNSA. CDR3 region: CASEIIIGASSGANVLTF. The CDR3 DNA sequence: TGTGCCAGCGAAATTATTATCGGGGCTTCCTCTGGGGCCAACGTCCTGACTTTC.

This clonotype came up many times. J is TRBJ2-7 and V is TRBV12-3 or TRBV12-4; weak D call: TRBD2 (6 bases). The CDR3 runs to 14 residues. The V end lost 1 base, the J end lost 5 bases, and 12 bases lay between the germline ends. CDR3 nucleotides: TGTGCCAGCAGTTTAGTTGGAGGGGTCAACGAGCAGTACTTC. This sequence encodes CASSLVGGVNEQYF.

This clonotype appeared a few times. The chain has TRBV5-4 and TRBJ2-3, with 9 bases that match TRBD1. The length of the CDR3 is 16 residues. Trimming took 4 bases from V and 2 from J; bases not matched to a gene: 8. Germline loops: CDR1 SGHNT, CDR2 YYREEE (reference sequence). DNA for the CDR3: TGTGCCAGCAGCCCGGGACAGGGAGCATACACAGATACGCAGTATTTT. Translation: CASSPGQGAYTDTQYF.

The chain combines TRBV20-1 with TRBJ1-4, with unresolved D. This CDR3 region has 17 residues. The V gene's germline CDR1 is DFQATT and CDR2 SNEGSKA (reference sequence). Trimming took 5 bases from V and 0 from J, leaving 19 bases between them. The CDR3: CSAQSSHPVTTNEKLFF. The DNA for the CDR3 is TGCAGTGCTCAGAGTTCACACCCCGTCACAACTAATGAAAAACTGTTTTTT.

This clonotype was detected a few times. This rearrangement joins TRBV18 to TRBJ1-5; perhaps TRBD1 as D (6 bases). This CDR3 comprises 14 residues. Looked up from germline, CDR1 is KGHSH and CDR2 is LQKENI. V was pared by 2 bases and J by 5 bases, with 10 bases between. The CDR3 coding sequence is TGTGCCAGCTCACCAACCGGGGGCGATCAGCCCCAGCATTTT. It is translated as CASSPTGGDQPQHF.

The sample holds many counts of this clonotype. CDR3 in DNA: TGCGCCAGCAGCCATGGCGACAGGGCCTTTTACAATGAGCAGTTCTTC. It translates to CASSHGDRAFYNEQFF. The gene calls are TRBV4-3 and TRBJ2-1; TRBD1 agrees at 7 bases. Germline V gives CDR1 LGHNA, CDR2 YSLEER. Losses at the gene ends were 3 bases for V and 4 bases for J; bases not matched to a gene: 9. CDR3 length: 16 residues.

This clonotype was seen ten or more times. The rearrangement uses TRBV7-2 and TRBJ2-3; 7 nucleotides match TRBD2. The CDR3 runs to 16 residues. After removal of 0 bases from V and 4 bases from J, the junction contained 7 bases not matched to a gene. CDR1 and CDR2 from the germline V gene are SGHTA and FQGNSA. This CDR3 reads CASSLAPAGASDTQYF. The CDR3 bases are TGTGCCAGCAGCTTAGCGCCTGCGGGAGCCTCAGATACGCAGTATTTT.

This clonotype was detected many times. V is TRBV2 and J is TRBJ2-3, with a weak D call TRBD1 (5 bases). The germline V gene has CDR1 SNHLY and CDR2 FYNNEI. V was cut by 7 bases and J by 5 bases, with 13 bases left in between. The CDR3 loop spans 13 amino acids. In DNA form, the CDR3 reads TGTGCCAGCATCGGGCAGGGTGTAGATACGCAGTATTTT. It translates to CASIGQGVDTQYF.

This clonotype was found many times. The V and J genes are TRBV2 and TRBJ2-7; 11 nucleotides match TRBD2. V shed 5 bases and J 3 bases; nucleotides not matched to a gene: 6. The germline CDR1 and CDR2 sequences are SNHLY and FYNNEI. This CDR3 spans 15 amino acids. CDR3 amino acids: CASSPSSGRIYEQYF. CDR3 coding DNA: TGTGCCAGCAGTCCCTCTAGCGGGAGGATCTACGAGCAGTACTTC.

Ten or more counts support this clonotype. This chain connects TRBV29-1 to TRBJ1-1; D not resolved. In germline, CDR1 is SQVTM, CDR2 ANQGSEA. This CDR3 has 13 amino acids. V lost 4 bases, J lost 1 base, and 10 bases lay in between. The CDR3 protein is CSVALDGNTEAFF. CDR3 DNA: TGCAGCGTTGCCCTCGATGGGAACACTGAAGCTTTCTTT.

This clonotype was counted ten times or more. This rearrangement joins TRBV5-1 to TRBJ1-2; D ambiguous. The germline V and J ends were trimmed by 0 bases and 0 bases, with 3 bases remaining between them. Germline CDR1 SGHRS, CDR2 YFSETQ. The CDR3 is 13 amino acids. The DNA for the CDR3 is TGCGCCAGCAGCTTGGCAGCTAACTATGGCTACACCTTC. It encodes CASSLAANYGYTF.

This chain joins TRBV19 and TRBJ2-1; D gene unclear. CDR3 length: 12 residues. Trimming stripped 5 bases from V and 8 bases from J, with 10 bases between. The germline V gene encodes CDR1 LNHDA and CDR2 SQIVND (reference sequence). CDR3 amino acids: CASSLLSDEQFF. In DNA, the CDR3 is TGTGCCAGTAGTCTTCTTTCGGATGAGCAGTTCTTC. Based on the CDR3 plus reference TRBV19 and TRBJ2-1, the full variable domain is DGGITQSPKYLFRKEGQNVTLSCEQNLNHDAMYWYRQDPGQGLRLIYYSQIVNDFQKGDIAEGYSVSREKKESFPLTVTSAQKNPTAFYLCASSLLSDEQFFGPGTRLTVL.

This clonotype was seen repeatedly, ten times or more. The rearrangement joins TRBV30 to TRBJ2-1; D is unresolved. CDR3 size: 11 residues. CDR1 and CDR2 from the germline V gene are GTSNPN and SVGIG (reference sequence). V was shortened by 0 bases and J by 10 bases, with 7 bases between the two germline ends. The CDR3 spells CAWSVLIEQFF. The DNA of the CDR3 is TGTGCCTGGAGTGTTTTGATAGAGCAGTTCTTC.

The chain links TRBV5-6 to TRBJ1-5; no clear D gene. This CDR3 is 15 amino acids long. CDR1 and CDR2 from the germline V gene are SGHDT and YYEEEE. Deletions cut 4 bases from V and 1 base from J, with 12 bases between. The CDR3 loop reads CASSIGFQSNQPQHF. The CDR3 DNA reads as TGTGCCAGCAGCATAGGGTTCCAGAGCAATCAGCCCCAGCATTTT.

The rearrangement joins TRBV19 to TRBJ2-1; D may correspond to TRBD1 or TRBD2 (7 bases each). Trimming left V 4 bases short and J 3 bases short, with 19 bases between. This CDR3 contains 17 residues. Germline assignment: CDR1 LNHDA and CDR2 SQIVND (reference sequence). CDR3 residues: CASSTGGGRPNYNEQFF. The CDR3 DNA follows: TGTGCCAGTAGTACAGGGGGGGGGAGACCAAACTACAATGAGCAGTTCTTC.

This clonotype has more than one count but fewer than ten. This CDR3 is CATSIYRGNSPLHF. CDR3 nucleotide sequence: TGTGCCACCAGCATATACAGGGGTAATTCACCCCTCCACTTT. V gene TRBV15 combines with J gene TRBJ1-6; 7 nucleotides line up with TRBD1. This CDR3 is built from 14 residues. CDR1 is LNHNV and CDR2 is YYDKDF in the germline V gene (reference sequence). With 4 bases clipped from V and 6 bases from J, the junction kept 3 bases outside the gene matches. Drawing the rest from reference TRBV15 and TRBJ1-6, the complete variable domain is DAMVIQNPRYQVTQFGKPVTLSCSQTLNHNVMYWYQQKSSQAPKLLFHYYDKDFNNEADTPDNFQSRRPNTSFCFLDIRSPGLGDTAMYLCATSIYRGNSPLHFGNGTRLTVT.

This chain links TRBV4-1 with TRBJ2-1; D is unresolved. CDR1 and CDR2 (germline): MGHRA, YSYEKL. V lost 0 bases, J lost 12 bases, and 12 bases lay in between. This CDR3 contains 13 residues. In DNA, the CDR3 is TGCGCCAGCAGCCAAGAGGGTCCCGGCGGGCAGTTCTTC. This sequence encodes CASSQEGPGGQFF.

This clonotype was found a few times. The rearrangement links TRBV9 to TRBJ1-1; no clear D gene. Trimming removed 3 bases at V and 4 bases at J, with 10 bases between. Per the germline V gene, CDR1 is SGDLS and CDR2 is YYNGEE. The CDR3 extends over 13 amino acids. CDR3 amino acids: CASSALSGTEAFF. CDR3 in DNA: TGTGCCAGCAGCGCCCTCTCCGGCACTGAAGCTTTCTTT.

The CDR3 DNA follows: TGCAGTGCTAGTGGAGGGGCCACCTACAATGAGCAGTTCTTC. Encoded protein: CSASGGATYNEQFF. The V call is TRBV20-1, the J call TRBJ2-1; possible D gene TRBD2, 6 bases. This CDR3 contains 14 residues. V dropped 3 bases and J dropped 2 bases, with 11 bases sitting between them. Looked up from germline, CDR1 is DFQATT and CDR2 is SNEGSKA (reference sequence).

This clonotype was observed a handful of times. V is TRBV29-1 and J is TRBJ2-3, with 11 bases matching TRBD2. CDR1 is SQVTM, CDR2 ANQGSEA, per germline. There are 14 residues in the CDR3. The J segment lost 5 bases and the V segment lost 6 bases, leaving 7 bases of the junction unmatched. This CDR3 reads CSVTSGSRVDTQYF. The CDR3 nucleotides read TGCAGCGTAACTAGCGGGAGCAGGGTAGATACGCAGTATTTT.

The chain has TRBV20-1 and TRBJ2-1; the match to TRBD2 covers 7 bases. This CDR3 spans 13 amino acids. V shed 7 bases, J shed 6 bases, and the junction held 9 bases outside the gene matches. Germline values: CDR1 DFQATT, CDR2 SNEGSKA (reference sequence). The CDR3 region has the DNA TGCAGTGTTCCAGCTAGCGGCTCCAATGAGCAGTTCTTC. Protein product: CSVPASGSNEQFF.

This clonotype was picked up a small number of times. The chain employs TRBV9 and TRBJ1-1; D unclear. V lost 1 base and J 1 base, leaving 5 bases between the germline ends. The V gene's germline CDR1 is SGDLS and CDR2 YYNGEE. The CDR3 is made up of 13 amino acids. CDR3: CASSVKRNTEAFF. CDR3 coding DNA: TGTGCCAGCAGCGTAAAGCGGAACACTGAAGCTTTCTTT.

This chain's CDR3 is CASSFTRTEYGYTF. The DNA for the CDR3 is TGTGCCAGCAGTTTTACGCGGACTGAGTATGGCTACACCTTC. The rearrangement joins TRBV12-3 or TRBV12-4 to TRBJ1-2; D is ambiguous. Trimming pared 3 bases from V and 5 bases from J, leaving 13 bases between. CDR3 length equals 14 residues.

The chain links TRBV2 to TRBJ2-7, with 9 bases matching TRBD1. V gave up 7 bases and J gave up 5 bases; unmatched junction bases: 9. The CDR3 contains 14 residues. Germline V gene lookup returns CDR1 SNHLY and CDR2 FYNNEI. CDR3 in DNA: TGTGCCAGCAAAGGGGGGACAGGGCCAAACGAGCAGTACTTC. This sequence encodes CASKGGTGPNEQYF.

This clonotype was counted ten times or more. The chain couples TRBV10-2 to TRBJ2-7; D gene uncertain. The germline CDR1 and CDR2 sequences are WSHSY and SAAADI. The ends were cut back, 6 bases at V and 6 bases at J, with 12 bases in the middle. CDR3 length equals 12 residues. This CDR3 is CASRVAVGEQYF. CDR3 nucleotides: TGCGCCAGCAGGGTGGCCGTTGGCGAGCAGTACTTC.

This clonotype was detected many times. The CDR3 nucleotides read TGTGCCAGCAGCTCACACCGACAGGTCGAACGAACTGAAAAACTGTTTTTT. It specifies CASSSHRQVERTEKLFF. The chain couples TRBV5-6 to TRBJ1-4; D perhaps matches TRBD1 (6 bases). CDR3 length equals 17 residues. V lost 3 bases to trimming and J lost 7 bases, with 22 bases between them. CDR1 is SGHDT and CDR2 is YYEEEE in the germline V gene.

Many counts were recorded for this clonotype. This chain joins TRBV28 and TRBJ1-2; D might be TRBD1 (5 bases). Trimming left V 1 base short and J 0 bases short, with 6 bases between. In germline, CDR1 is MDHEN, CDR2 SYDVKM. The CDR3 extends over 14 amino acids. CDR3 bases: TGTGCCAGCAGTTTATTGACAGCTAACTATGGCTACACCTTC. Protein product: CASSLLTANYGYTF.

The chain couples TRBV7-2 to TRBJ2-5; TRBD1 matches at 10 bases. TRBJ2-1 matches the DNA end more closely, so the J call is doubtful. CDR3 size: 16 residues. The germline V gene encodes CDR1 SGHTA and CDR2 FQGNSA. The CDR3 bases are TGTGCCAGCAGCCTTATTCCGGGACAGGGGTGGAGTGAGCAGTTCTTC. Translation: CASSLIPGQGWSEQFF.